This T cell receptor (beta chain) appears in the sequencing data of a study of cytomegalovirus exposure and HLA in healthy donors. V lost 1 base, J lost 3 bases, and 6 bases stayed unmatched. The CDR3 has 16 amino acids. From germline, CDR1 is LNHNV and CDR2 YYDKDF (reference sequence). The PCR made use of 60 Vbeta and 13 Jbeta primers. TCRdb keeps only in-frame clones here, not all; method: immunoSEQ multiplex PCR. The table shows about 95,000 clones, with 82% occurring only once. Sequencing was carried out using PBMCs. The origin of this receptor is a man aged 30 to 39 in good health and CMV-seropositive. The V call is TRBV15, the J call TRBJ1-2; 9 nucleotides match TRBD1. The CDR3 sequence is CATSRGGQGVDYGYTF. For the CDR3, the DNA is TGTGCCACCAGCAGAGGGGGACAGGGCGTCGACTATGGCTACACCTTC.